Following are 9 T cell receptor beta chains from one sample sequenced in a study of OX40 agonist ivuxolimab in advanced cancers. Generated by immunoSEQ multiplex PCR, the TCRdb table keeps only in-frame clones and is missing some. In the table there are about 18,000 clones, approximately 83% of which are singletons. This specimen was CD4+ or CD8+ T cells sorted from blood, taken in a trial of the OX40 agonist ivuxolimab. Receptor source: an adult with an advanced solid tumor such as melanoma, head and neck, liver or kidney cancer.

This rearrangement joins TRBV14 to TRBJ2-7; D is perhaps TRBD1 or TRBD2 (5 bases each). Germline V CDR1 and CDR2: SGHDN, FVKESK. The CDR3 loop spans 13 amino acids. The V end lost 2 bases, the J end lost 1 base, and 6 bases lay between the germline ends. The CDR3 DNA is TGTGCCAGCAGCCAATGGGGGTCCTACGAGCAGTACTTC. It yields the protein CASSQWGSYEQYF.

This clone was found once. Here the CDR3 DNA reads TGTGCCAGCACCTCGGGACTAGCTGCAGGCGAGCAGTACTTC. Translated, it gives CASTSGLAAGEQYF. The chain joins TRBV7-6 to TRBJ2-7; 9 bases are a match to TRBD2. The V gene's germline CDR1 is SGHVS and CDR2 FNYEAQ. V was pared by 7 bases and J by 6 bases, with 10 bases of the junction left unmatched. The CDR3 length is 14 residues.

The chain couples TRBV6-6 to TRBJ2-5; D not resolved. CDR1 is MNHNY and CDR2 is SVGAGI in the germline V gene (reference sequence). The CDR3 extends over 12 amino acids. The V gene lost 5 bases and the J gene lost 5 bases, with 9 bases spanning the gap. The CDR3 loop is CASSMGVETQYF. The CDR3 bases are TGTGCCAGCAGTATGGGTGTGGAGACCCAGTACTTC.

This chain links TRBV6-5 with TRBJ2-7; 9 bases match TRBD1. Germline V gene sequence: CDR1 MNHEY, CDR2 SVGAGI. There are 15 residues in the CDR3. V shed 4 bases and J 0 bases; nucleotides not matched to a gene: 4. CDR3 bases: TGTGCCAGCAGTTTTTCGACAGGGGGCTCCTACGAGCAGTACTTC. Residues: CASSFSTGGSYEQYF.

The rearrangement uses TRBV2 and TRBJ2-1, with 7 bases lining up with TRBD1. The germline V gene encodes CDR1 SNHLY and CDR2 FYNNEI. The CDR3 totals 15 residues. V lost 6 bases and J lost 6; bases outside the gene matches: 11. CDR3 nucleotide sequence: TGTGCCAGCAGAGGACAGGCTGTCGGGGTCAATGAGCAGTTCTTC. Its protein is CASRGQAVGVNEQFF.

This clone was seen repeatedly, ten times or more. The chain uses TRBV30 and TRBJ2-6; unclear D gene. The CDR3 totals 15 residues. Germline CDR1 GTSNPN, CDR2 SVGIG (reference sequence). V was shortened by 0 bases and J by 0 bases, with 6 bases between the two germline ends. This chain's CDR3 is CAWSVVPSGANVLTF. Here the CDR3 DNA reads TGTGCCTGGAGTGTAGTCCCCTCTGGGGCCAACGTCCTGACTTTC.

This clone appeared a single time. The rearrangement links TRBV23-1 to TRBJ2-5; weak D call: TRBD2 (5 bases). TRBV23-1 is annotated as an ORF whose role is uncertain. Trimming pared 1 base from V and 3 bases from J, leaving 15 bases between. The CDR3 is made up of 16 amino acids. The CDR3 sequence: CASSQLGPNGKETQYF. Written as DNA, the CDR3 is TGCGCCAGCAGTCAATTAGGGCCGAACGGGAAAGAGACCCAGTACTTC.

The rearrangement links TRBV4-2 to TRBJ1-1; D is unresolved. The ends were cut back, 0 bases at V and 7 bases at J, with 3 bases in the middle. The germline V gene has CDR1 LGHNA and CDR2 YNFKEQ. The CDR3 covers 11 residues. The CDR3 coding sequence is TGTGCCAGCAGCCAAGAAAGTGAAGCTTTCTTT. This gives the protein CASSQESEAFF.

V is TRBV7-6 and J is TRBJ2-7, with 9 bases aligning to TRBD2. The J segment lost 5 bases and the V segment lost 7 bases, leaving 12 bases of the junction unmatched. Germline CDR1 SGHVS, CDR2 FNYEAQ. The CDR3 is 15 amino acids. CDR3 protein: CASTNGAGGPDEQYF. CDR3 DNA sequence: TGTGCCAGCACAAACGGGGCGGGAGGGCCTGACGAGCAGTACTTC.